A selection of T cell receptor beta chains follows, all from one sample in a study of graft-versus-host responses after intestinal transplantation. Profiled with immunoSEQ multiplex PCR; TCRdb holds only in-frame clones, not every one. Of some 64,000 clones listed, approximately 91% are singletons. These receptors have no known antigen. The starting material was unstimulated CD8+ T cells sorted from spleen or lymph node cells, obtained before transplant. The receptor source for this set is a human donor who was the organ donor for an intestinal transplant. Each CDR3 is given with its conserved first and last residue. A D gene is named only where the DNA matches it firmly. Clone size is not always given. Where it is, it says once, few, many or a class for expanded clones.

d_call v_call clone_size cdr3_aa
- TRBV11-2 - CASSLERDGGYGYTF
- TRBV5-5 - CASSVSSGTVDQPQHF
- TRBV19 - CASSQGTGGDGYTF
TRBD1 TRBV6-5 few CASSYSKRGLGHTIYF
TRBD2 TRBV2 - CATPRGLAGGEQYF
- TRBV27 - CASSNLGGSYEQYF
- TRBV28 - CASAGGYGKGNEQFF
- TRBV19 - CASSRPWNQGLGQPQHF
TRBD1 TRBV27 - CASSSGDRGNEQFF
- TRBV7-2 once CASSLGGTDNEQFF
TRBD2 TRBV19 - CASSISGSSDEQFF
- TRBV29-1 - CSVAHIGLTSTYNEQFF
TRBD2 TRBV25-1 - CASTRTSSETQYF
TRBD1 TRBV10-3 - CAIGEGNMDRRTSYEQYF
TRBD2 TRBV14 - CASSQGWSGATYNEQFF
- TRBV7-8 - CASSLKGGTIDAYTEAFF
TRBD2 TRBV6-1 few CASSEQAGGGEREQYF
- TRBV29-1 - CSVEQGGGGYTF
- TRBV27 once CASSLWSSYEQYF
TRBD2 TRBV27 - CASRLAGEVEQFF
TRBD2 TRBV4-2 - CASSRILAGGYNEQFF
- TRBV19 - CASSIGLESTNEQFF
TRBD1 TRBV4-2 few CASSQDFGTGKEKLFF
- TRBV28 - CASSFEDTDQPQHF
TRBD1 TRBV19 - CASETGGEQYF
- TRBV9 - CASSVAGGLLTYEQYF
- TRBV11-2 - CASSLAGQNEQYF
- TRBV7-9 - CASSGKQGFGETQYF
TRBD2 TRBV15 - CATSGRGTSVEQYF
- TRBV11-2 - CASSSPLDSSYEQYF
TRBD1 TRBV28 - CASSPVSGTGGGEKLFF
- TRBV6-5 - CASSYSGVGYYGYTF
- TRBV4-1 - CASSQDENYSNQPQHF
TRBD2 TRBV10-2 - CASSDPFTGTSGFNEQFF
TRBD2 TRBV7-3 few CASSLELADEQFF
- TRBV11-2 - CASTLAPNTGELFF
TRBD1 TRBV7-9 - CASSSGKGQGVAKNIQYF
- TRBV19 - CASRTGLSNQPQHF
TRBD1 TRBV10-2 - CASRVLQGANEQYF
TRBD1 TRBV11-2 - CASSQFGQGLSYEQYF
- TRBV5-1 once CASAPRGQGYGYTF
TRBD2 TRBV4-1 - CASSQDWLAGGPHEQYF
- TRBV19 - CASGRGLNTEAFF
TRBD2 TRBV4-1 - CASSNEGGSGDEQFF
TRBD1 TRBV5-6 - CASSRQGRYEQYF
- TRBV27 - CASSLQDTLYEQYF
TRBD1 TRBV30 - CASDRATYEQYF
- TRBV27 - CASSLIWSYAYEQYF
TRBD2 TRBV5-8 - CASSYGTSGYNEQFF
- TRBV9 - CASSVSGGPNYGYTF
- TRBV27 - CASSLSRQTEQYF
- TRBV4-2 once CASSQDPAGWVSIQPQHF
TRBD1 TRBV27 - CASSYSTGAGELFF
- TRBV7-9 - CASSLGGGTEAFF
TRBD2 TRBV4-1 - CASSQEVVGLAGGKLNEQFF
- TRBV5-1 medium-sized CASSLVASGGMGSGEQYF
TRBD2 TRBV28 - CASSPGTSGSDEQFF